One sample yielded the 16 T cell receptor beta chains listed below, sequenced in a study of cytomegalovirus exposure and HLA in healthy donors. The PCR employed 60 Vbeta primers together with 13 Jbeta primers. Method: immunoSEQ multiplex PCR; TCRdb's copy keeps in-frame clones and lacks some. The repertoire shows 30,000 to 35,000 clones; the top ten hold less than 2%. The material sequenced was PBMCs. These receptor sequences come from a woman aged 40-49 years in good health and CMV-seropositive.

In DNA form, the CDR3 reads TGTGCCAGCGGACAGGGGTACGAGCAGTACTTC. The encoded protein is CASGQGYEQYF. The V call is TRBV6-5, the J call TRBJ2-5; 9 bases are shared with TRBD1. The J call may be in error: the DNA end matches TRBJ2-7 better. This CDR3 comprises 11 residues. CDR1 and CDR2 from the germline V gene are MNHEY and SVGAGI.

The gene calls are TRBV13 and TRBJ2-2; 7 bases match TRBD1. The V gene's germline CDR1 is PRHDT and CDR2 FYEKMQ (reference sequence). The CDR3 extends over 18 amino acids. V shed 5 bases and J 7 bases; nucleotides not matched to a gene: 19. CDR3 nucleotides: TGTGCCAGCAGCCTAGTATTCGAACCGACAGGGCAGATCGGGGAGCTGTTTTTT. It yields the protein CASSLVFEPTGQIGELFF.

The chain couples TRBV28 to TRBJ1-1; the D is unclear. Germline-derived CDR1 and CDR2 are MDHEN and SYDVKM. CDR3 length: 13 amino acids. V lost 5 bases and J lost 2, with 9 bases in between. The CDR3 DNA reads TGTGCCAGCAGTAAGACGGGTAACACTGAAGCTTTCTTT. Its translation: CASSKTGNTEAFF.

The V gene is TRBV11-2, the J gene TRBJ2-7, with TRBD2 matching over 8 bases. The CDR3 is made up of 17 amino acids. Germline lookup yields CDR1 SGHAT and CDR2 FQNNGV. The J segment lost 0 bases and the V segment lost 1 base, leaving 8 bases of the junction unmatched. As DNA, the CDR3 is TGTGCCAGCAGCTTAGCTAGCGGGCCTACTAGCTCCTACGAGCAGTACTTC. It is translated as CASSLASGPTSSYEQYF.

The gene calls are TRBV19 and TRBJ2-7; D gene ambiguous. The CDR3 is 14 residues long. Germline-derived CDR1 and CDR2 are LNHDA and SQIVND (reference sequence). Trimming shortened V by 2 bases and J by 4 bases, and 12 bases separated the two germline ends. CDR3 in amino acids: CASSILGSKYEQYF. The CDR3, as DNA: TGTGCCAGTAGTATACTAGGATCTAAGTACGAGCAGTACTTC.

The CDR3 sequence: CSVSTGLQETQYF. CDR3 sequence (DNA): TGCAGCGTTTCCACAGGGCTGCAAGAGACCCAGTACTTC. The chain has TRBV29-1 and TRBJ2-5; a possible D gene is TRBD1 (6 bases). V was clipped by 5 bases and J by 2 bases, with 12 bases between them. There are 13 residues in the CDR3. Germline values: CDR1 SQVTM, CDR2 ANQGSEA. Drawing the rest from reference TRBV29-1 and TRBJ2-5, the complete variable domain is SAVISQKPSRDICQRGTSLTIQCQVDSQVTMMFWYRQQPGQSLTLIATANQGSEATYESGFVIDKFPISRPNLTFSTLTVSNMSPEDSSIYLCSVSTGLQETQYFGPGTRLLVL.

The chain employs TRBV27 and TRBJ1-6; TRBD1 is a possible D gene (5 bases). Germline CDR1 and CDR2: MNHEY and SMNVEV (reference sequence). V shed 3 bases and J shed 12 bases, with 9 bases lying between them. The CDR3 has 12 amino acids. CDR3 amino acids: CASSFRQGPLHF. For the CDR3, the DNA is TGTGCCAGCAGTTTCAGGCAGGGACCCCTCCACTTT.

The CDR3 protein is CASSQGGGSYEFF. CDR3 nucleotide sequence: TGTGCCAGCAGCCAAGGAGGGGGCTCTTACGAGTTCTTC. This chain joins TRBV4-2 and TRBJ2-1; 7 bases line up with TRBD1. The CDR3 spans 13 residues. J lost 14 bases, V lost 1 base, and 8 bases had no gene match. Germline V gene sequence: CDR1 LGHNA, CDR2 YNFKEQ.

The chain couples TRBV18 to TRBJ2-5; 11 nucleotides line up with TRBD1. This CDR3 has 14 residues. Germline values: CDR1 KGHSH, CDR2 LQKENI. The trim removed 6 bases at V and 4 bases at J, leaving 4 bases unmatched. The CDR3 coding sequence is TGTGCCAGCTCTGAGGACAGGGGGCGAGAGACCCAGTACTTC. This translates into CASSEDRGRETQYF. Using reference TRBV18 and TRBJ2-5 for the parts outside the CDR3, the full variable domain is NAGVMQNPRHLVRRRGQEARLRCSPMKGHSHVYWYRQLPEEGLKFMVYLQKENIIDESGMPKERFSAEFPKEGPSILRIQQVVRGDSAAYFCASSEDRGRETQYFGPGTRLLVL.

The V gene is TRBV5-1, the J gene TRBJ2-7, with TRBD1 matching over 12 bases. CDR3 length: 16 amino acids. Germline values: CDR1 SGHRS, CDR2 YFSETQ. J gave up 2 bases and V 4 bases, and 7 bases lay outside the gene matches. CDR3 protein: CASSPGQGAVAYEQYF. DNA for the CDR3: TGCGCCAGCAGCCCGGGACAGGGGGCGGTCGCCTACGAGCAGTACTTC.

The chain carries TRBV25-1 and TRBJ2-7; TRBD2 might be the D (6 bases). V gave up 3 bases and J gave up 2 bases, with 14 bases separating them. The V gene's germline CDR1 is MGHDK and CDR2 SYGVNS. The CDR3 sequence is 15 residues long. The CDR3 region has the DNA TGTGCCAGCAGTGATCGGGGGAAGGAGGCCTACGAGCAGTACTTC. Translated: CASSDRGKEAYEQYF.

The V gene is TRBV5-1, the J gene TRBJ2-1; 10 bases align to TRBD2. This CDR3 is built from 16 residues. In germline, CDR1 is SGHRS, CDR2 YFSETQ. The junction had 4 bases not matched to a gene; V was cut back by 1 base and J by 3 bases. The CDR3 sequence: CASSLSTSGYYNEQFF. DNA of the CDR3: TGCGCCAGCAGCTTGTCGACTAGCGGGTACTACAATGAGCAGTTCTTC.

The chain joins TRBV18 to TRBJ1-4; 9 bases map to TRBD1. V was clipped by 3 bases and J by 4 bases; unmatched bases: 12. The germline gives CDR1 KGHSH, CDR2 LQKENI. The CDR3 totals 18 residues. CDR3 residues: CASSPGQGLDGYNEKLFF. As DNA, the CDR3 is TGTGCCAGCTCACCGGGACAGGGATTGGATGGCTATAATGAAAAACTGTTTTTT.

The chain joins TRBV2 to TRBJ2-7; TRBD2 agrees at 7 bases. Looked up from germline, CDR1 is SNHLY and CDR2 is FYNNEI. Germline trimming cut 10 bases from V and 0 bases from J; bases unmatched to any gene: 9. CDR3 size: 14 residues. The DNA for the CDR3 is TGTGCCACCAGCAGCGGGGCTAGCTCCTACGAGCAGTACTTC. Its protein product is CATSSGASSYEQYF. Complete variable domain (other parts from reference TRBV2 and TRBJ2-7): EPEVTQTPSHQVTQMGQEVILRCVPISNHLYFYWYRQILGQKVEFLVSFYNNEISEKSEIFDDQFSVERPDGSNFTLKIRSTKLEDSAMYFCATSSGASSYEQYFGPGTRLTVT.

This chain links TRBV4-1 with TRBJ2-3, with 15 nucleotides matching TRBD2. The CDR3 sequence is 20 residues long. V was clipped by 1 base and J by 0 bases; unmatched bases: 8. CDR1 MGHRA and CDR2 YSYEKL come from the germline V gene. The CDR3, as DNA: TGCGCCAGCAGCCAAGCTCTAGGACTAGCGGGAGGGCCCAGCACAGATACGCAGTATTTT. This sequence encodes CASSQALGLAGGPSTDTQYF.

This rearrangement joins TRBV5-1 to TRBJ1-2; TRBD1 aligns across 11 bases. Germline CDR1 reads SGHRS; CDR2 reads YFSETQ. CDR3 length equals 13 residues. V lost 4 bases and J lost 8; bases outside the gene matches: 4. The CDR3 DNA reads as TGCGCCAGCAGCCCGGACAGGGGGCAGGGCTACACCTTC. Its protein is CASSPDRGQGYTF.